A selection of T cell receptor beta chains follows, all from one sample in a study of cytomegalovirus exposure and HLA in healthy donors. Assay: immunoSEQ multiplex PCR; the TCRdb copy retains only in-frame clones and omits some. The sample has 200,000 or so clones, about 81% seen once. Sequencing was carried out using PBMCs. Source of these receptors: a woman in her forties in good health and CMV-seronegative. The CDR3 runs from the conserved cysteine through the conserved F or W. A D gene is named only where the DNA matches it firmly. The size entry is marked missing in some rows and otherwise reads once, few, many or a size class.

J gene,clone size,V gene,D gene,CDR3 DNA,CDR3 protein
TRBJ2-2,NA,TRBV5-1,NA,TGCGCCAGCAGGGCAGGGGCTACCGGGGAGCTGTTTTTT,CASRAGATGELFF
TRBJ2-5,NA,TRBV7-2,NA,TGTGCCAGCAGCTTAGGCGGGGGCTGGGAGACCCAGTACTTC,CASSLGGGWETQYF
TRBJ1-1,NA,TRBV27,NA,TGTGCCAGCAGTTTCGGAGGGAACACTGAAGCTTTCTTT,CASSFGGNTEAFF
TRBJ2-7,NA,TRBV7-6,NA,TGTGCCAGCAGCTCAACAGGGGGGGCCTACGAGCAGTACTTC,CASSSTGGAYEQYF
TRBJ2-1,once,TRBV4-1,TRBD1,TGCGCCAGCAGCCAAGTACAGGGGGAGAGCAATGAGCAGTTCTTC,CASSQVQGESNEQFF
TRBJ1-3,NA,TRBV7-9,NA,TGTTCCAGCAGCTTGGGGCCAGGAAACACCATATATTTT,CSSSLGPGNTIYF
TRBJ2-7,NA,TRBV27,TRBD1,TGTGCCAGCAGTATCGGGACAGGAGGCCTTTACGAGCAGTACTTC,CASSIGTGGLYEQYF
TRBJ1-6,NA,TRBV2,NA,TGTGCCAGCTTTAGACAGGTCACAGCCTATAATTCACCCCTCCACTTT,CASFRQVTAYNSPLHF
TRBJ2-7,NA,TRBV29-1,TRBD2,TGCAGCGTGGGCGGGAGCATTGACGAGCAGTACTTC,CSVGGSIDEQYF
TRBJ1-2,NA,TRBV28,NA,TGTGCCAGCAGCACGACAGGTACTATGCGCTACACCTTC,CASSTTGTMRYTF
TRBJ2-3,NA,TRBV14,NA,TGTGCCAGCAGCCAAGGGAGAACAGATACGCAGTATTTT,CASSQGRTDTQYF
TRBJ2-7,NA,TRBV29-1,TRBD2,TGCAGCGTTGTAGCGGGAATTCCGAACTCCTACGAGCAGTACTTC,CSVVAGIPNSYEQYF
TRBJ2-5,NA,TRBV27,NA,TGTGCCAGCAGTTTTATTGGGAGTGACATTCAAGAGACCCAGTACTTC,CASSFIGSDIQETQYF
TRBJ1-4,NA,TRBV27,NA,TGTGCCAGCAGTTATACGGGGGACGGGGAAAAACTGTTTTTT,CASSYTGDGEKLFF
TRBJ2-5,NA,TRBV30,TRBD1,TGTGCCTGGAGGCAGGGACAGGGGGACGGTGAGACCCAGTACTTC,CAWRQGQGDGETQYF
TRBJ1-1,few,TRBV2,NA,TGTGCCAGCAGTGACGCGGGCCCTGAAGCTTTCTTT,CASSDAGPEAFF
TRBJ2-1,NA,TRBV19,TRBD2,TGTGCCAGTAGAAAGACTAGCGGGATTGACAATGAGCAGTTCTTC,CASRKTSGIDNEQFF
TRBJ1-1,NA,TRBV10-3,NA,TGTGCCATCAGTGACTTAATGAACACTGAAGCTTTCTTT,CAISDLMNTEAFF
TRBJ1-2,NA,TRBV29-1,NA,TGCAGCGTTGAGGCGCAGGGGATCTATGGCTACACCTTC,CSVEAQGIYGYTF
TRBJ1-1,NA,TRBV12-5,TRBD1,TGTGCTAGTGTTTTGGACAGGGTGGTCACTGAAGCTTTCTTT,CASVLDRVVTEAFF
TRBJ1-1,NA,TRBV9,NA,TGTGCCAGCAGCGTAGGAGACTGGAGGCCCACTGAAGCTTTCTTT,CASSVGDWRPTEAFF
TRBJ2-7,NA,TRBV29-1,NA,TGCAGCGTTGACGGCGGGCGATCCTACGAGCAGTACTTC,CSVDGGRSYEQYF
TRBJ2-5,NA,TRBV5-3,NA,TGTGCCAGAAGCTTAAGAGTGGGCGAGACCCAGTACTTC,CARSLRVGETQYF
TRBJ1-1,NA,TRBV7-2,NA,TGTGCCAGCAGCCCCCAGAGGATGGGACATAAAGCTTTCTTT,CASSPQRMGHKAFF
TRBJ2-3,NA,TRBV11-2,TRBD2,TGTGCCAGCAGCTATGGAACAACTAGCGGGAGCTTCCTAGATACGCAGTATTTT,CASSYGTTSGSFLDTQYF
TRBJ2-7,NA,TRBV7-9,TRBD1,TGTGCCAGCAGCGTGCCGGGACAGGGGGCATACGAGCAGTACTTC,CASSVPGQGAYEQYF
TRBJ2-1,NA,TRBV27,NA,TGTGCCAGCAGAAATTGGGCCCAGGAGGCAAATGAGCAGTTCTTC,CASRNWAQEANEQFF
TRBJ1-6,NA,TRBV6-5,TRBD1,TGTGCCTCAACAAGAGGGGGCGTTAGTTCACCCCTCCACTTT,CASTRGGVSSPLHF
TRBJ2-7,once,TRBV7-7,NA,TGTGCCAGCAGCTTAGGACTAGGCTACGAGCAGTACTTC,CASSLGLGYEQYF
TRBJ1-1,NA,TRBV7-9,NA,TGTGCCAGCAGCTCGGTAAACACTGAAGCTTTCTTT,CASSSVNTEAFF
TRBJ2-3,NA,TRBV7-7,TRBD2,TGTGCCAGCAGCCCCACCAGCGGGACTACGCAGTATTTT,CASSPTSGTTQYF
TRBJ1-5,NA,TRBV7-8,NA,TGTGCCAGCAGCTTAGCGGGGGCCGGACAGCCCCAGCATTTT,CASSLAGAGQPQHF
TRBJ2-1,few,TRBV2,TRBD1,TGTGCCAGCACCCGGGACAGGGGGCCCGGTGAGCAGTTCTTC,CASTRDRGPGEQFF
TRBJ2-5,NA,TRBV27,NA,TGTGCCAGCAGTTTAGGGGGCGGGGGACAAGAGACCCAGTACTTC,CASSLGGGGQETQYF
TRBJ2-2,NA,TRBV5-6,TRBD1,TGTGCCAGCAGCTTGTTTCAGGGGGCGAACACCGGGGAGCTGTTTTTT,CASSLFQGANTGELFF
TRBJ1-1,NA,TRBV19,TRBD1,TGTGCCAGTAGTAGAGACAGGGGGCTTGGGATCGGAGCTTTCTTT,CASSRDRGLGIGAFF
TRBJ2-1,NA,TRBV28,NA,TGTGCCAGCAGAAGGGAGTTGGGCAACAATGAGCAGTTCTTC,CASRRELGNNEQFF
TRBJ2-2,NA,TRBV19,NA,TGTGCCAGTACCCTCAGCGGAGCGAGCGCGAACACCGGGGAGCTGTTTTTT,CASTLSGASANTGELFF